A selection of T cell receptor beta chains follows, all from one sample in a study of CD8+ T cells in alopecia areata. Clones were sequenced by immunoSEQ multiplex PCR, and TCRdb holds only the in-frame ones, with some missing. The sample has hundreds of thousands of clones, 65% to 70% seen once. The sequenced sample was CD4+ T cells sorted from blood, obtained at week 0. The receptors come from a human donor with alopecia areata. The CDR3 runs from the conserved cysteine through the conserved F or W. D genes are given only for firm matches. Expanded clones get a size class; other rows say once, few or many, or leave the size out.

V gene,D gene,clone size,J gene,CDR3 protein,CDR3 DNA
TRBV5-4,.,.,TRBJ2-7,CASSLDREQYF,TGTGCCAGCAGCTTGGATCGCGAGCAGTACTTC
TRBV29-1,.,once,TRBJ1-4,CSDGTLKELFF,TGCAGCGACGGGACATTGAAAGAACTGTTTTTT
TRBV30,.,.,TRBJ2-5,CAWSVQSGSETQYF,TGTGCCTGGAGTGTACAATCGGGGTCGGAGACCCAGTACTTC
TRBV29-1,TRBD2,.,TRBJ2-3,CSVPRLAGTADTQYF,TGCAGCGTTCCTCGACTAGCGGGGACAGCAGATACGCAGTATTTT
TRBV6-6,.,.,TRBJ2-2,CASEGGDTGELFF,TGTGCCAGCGAGGGCGGTGACACCGGGGAGCTGTTTTTT
TRBV4-3,TRBD1,.,TRBJ2-5,CASSLGQGAETQYF,TGCGCCAGCAGCCTGGGACAGGGGGCAGAGACCCAGTACTTC
TRBV14,.,.,TRBJ1-6,CASSQGAYNSPLHF,TGTGCCAGCAGCCAAGGGGCGTATAATTCACCCCTCCACTTT
TRBV19,.,few,TRBJ2-3,CASSTFAGNTDTQYF,TGTGCCAGTAGTACCTTCGCGGGGAACACAGATACGCAGTATTTT
TRBV6-5,.,once,TRBJ2-2,CASSQNVPGELFF,TGTGCCAGCAGCCAGAACGTACCCGGGGAGCTGTTTTTT
TRBV29-1,.,.,TRBJ1-3,CSAQCYDSGNTIYF,TGCAGTGCACAATGTTATGACTCTGGAAACACCATATATTTT
TRBV7-2,TRBD2,.,TRBJ2-3,CASSSAGGTDTQYF,TGTGCCAGCAGCTCCGCGGGGGGCACAGATACGCAGTATTTT
TRBV9,TRBD1,few,TRBJ2-1,CASSVGPGQHNEQFF,TGTGCCAGCAGCGTAGGGCCGGGACAGCACAATGAGCAGTTCTTC
TRBV27,.,.,TRBJ1-3,CASSPSTGRNTIYF,TGTGCCAGCAGTCCCTCGACAGGAAGAAACACCATATATTTT
TRBV11-2,TRBD2,.,TRBJ2-5,CASSATRAGVETQYF,TGTGCCAGCAGCGCTACACGAGCGGGGGTAGAGACCCAGTACTTC
TRBV6-5,.,.,TRBJ2-3,CASSRIGFKGQYF,TGTGCCAGCAGCCGGATAGGGTTTAAGGGGCAGTATTTT
TRBV30,.,.,TRBJ1-4,CAWRQGPPLEKLFF,TGTGCCTGGAGGCAGGGACCTCCTCTTGAAAAACTGTTTTTT
TRBV30,TRBD2,.,TRBJ2-1,CAWTGGSYNEQFF,TGTGCCTGGACGGGGGGCTCCTACAATGAGCAGTTCTTC
TRBV29-1,.,.,TRBJ1-2,CSVSRGGGMGYTF,TGCAGCGTCAGTCGCGGGGGGGGAATGGGCTACACCTTC
TRBV29-1,.,few,TRBJ2-2,CSAEEGGNGELFF,TGCAGCGCCGAAGAAGGGGGTAACGGGGAGCTGTTTTTT
TRBV18,TRBD1,few,TRBJ1-1,CASSHRGRNTEAFF,TGTGCCAGCTCACACAGGGGCCGAAACACTGAAGCTTTCTTT
TRBV2,TRBD1,few,TRBJ2-1,CASRAGTANEQFF,TGTGCCAGCAGGGCCGGGACAGCCAATGAGCAGTTCTTC
TRBV29-1,.,.,TRBJ1-1,CSARSGMSTEAFF,TGCAGCGCTCGTTCCGGGATGAGCACTGAAGCTTTCTTT
TRBV5-6,TRBD1,few,TRBJ2-5,CASSLAGQGGETQYF,TGTGCCAGCAGCTTGGCCGGACAGGGTGGGGAGACCCAGTACTTC
TRBV30,.,.,TRBJ1-2,CAWTSGRRDYGYTF,TGTGCCTGGACATCTGGCAGGCGTGACTATGGCTACACCTTC
TRBV10-3,.,once,TRBJ2-3,CAISEIQLADTQYF,TGTGCCATCAGTGAGATCCAGTTGGCAGATACGCAGTATTTT
TRBV2,.,.,TRBJ1-2,CASSPSILTAGYTF,TGTGCCAGCAGTCCCTCCATTTTGACAGCAGGCTACACCTTC
TRBV29-1,TRBD1,few,TRBJ1-2,CSVRDSYYYGYTF,TGCAGCGTTAGGGACAGCTATTACTATGGCTACACCTTC
TRBV29-1,TRBD1,.,TRBJ2-6,CSVQGALGANVLTF,TGCAGCGTACAGGGGGCACTTGGGGCCAACGTCCTGACTTTC
TRBV9,.,.,TRBJ2-2,CASSGTTFNTGELFF,TGTGCCAGCAGCGGGACTACTTTCAACACCGGGGAGCTGTTTTTT
TRBV30,.,.,TRBJ1-5,CAWSDYSAQHF,TGTGCCTGGAGTGATTATTCAGCCCAGCATTTT
TRBV5-1,TRBD1,.,TRBJ2-3,CASSPDRAEGDTQYF,TGCGCCAGCAGCCCGGACAGGGCCGAGGGGGATACGCAGTATTTT
TRBV2,TRBD1,.,TRBJ2-3,CASSGPGTGVGTDTQYF,TGTGCCAGCAGTGGCCCCGGGACAGGGGTTGGCACAGATACGCAGTATTTT
TRBV4-1,.,few,TRBJ2-4,CASSQERAAIAKNIQYF,TGCGCCAGCAGCCAAGAGAGGGCAGCTATAGCCAAAAACATTCAGTACTTC
TRBV7-2,.,once,TRBJ1-6,CASSSIGQLNSPLHF,TGTGCCAGCAGCTCCATCGGACAGCTTAATTCACCCCTCCACTTT
TRBV30,.,.,TRBJ1-2,CAWKGRGGYGYTF,TGTGCCTGGAAGGGCAGGGGCGGCTATGGCTACACCTTC
TRBV18,TRBD1,few,TRBJ2-7,CASSPLDRGHEQYF,TGTGCCAGCTCACCCCTGGACAGGGGGCATGAGCAGTACTTC
TRBV2,.,.,TRBJ1-5,CASRAGSNQPQHF,TGTGCCAGCAGAGCAGGTAGCAATCAGCCCCAGCATTTT
TRBV5-1,.,few,TRBJ2-6,CASSLDGDSGANVLTF,TGCGCCAGCAGCTTGGACGGGGACTCTGGGGCCAACGTCCTGACTTTC
TRBV2,.,.,TRBJ1-2,CASKQAGGTNYGYTF,TGTGCCAGCAAACAAGCGGGCGGTACTAACTATGGCTACACCTTC
TRBV13,TRBD1,.,TRBJ1-6,CASSPDRTDYSPLHF,TGTGCCAGCAGCCCGGACAGGACGGATTATTCACCCCTCCACTTT
TRBV7-2,.,few,TRBJ2-2,CASSFTRNTGELFF,TGTGCCAGCAGCTTTACCCGGAACACCGGGGAGCTGTTTTTT
TRBV30,.,.,TRBJ2-1,CAWTSLVRPFF,TGTGCCTGGACCTCACTAGTGAGGCCCTTCTTC